This record covers a single T cell receptor (beta chain). Its target is unknown. Repertoires were generated with immunoSEQ multiplex PCR, while TCRdb's copy carries only in-frame clones and drops some. Altogether some 64,000 clones are present, about 90% being singletons, with the ten largest covering around 15%. These data come from a study of T cell responses to AZD1222 COVID-19 vaccine. Study as a whole: Second-dose intervals near 4 or 12 weeks were combined.

Study outcomes and limitations: Sampling that yielded the repertoires occurred only after the peak T cell response. White British people made up most donors, females outnumbered males, and clonal diversity was possibly underestimated. Baseline serology detected seropositivity in only 5 or 6 AZD1222 recipients.

Trimming pared 0 bases from V and 10 bases from J, leaving 13 bases between. The V gene's germline CDR1 is GTSNPN and CDR2 SVGIG (reference sequence). The CDR3 covers 13 residues. The source of this sequence is an adult in good health. Sequenced here: peripheral blood, sampled on day 0 of AZD1222 vaccination. This chain uses TRBV30 with TRBJ2-1; D possibly corresponds to TRBD2 (6 bases). The CDR3 nucleotides read TGTGCCTGGAGTGTCTGGTGGGGAGGCGAGCAGTTCTTC. Protein product: CAWSVWWGGEQFF.